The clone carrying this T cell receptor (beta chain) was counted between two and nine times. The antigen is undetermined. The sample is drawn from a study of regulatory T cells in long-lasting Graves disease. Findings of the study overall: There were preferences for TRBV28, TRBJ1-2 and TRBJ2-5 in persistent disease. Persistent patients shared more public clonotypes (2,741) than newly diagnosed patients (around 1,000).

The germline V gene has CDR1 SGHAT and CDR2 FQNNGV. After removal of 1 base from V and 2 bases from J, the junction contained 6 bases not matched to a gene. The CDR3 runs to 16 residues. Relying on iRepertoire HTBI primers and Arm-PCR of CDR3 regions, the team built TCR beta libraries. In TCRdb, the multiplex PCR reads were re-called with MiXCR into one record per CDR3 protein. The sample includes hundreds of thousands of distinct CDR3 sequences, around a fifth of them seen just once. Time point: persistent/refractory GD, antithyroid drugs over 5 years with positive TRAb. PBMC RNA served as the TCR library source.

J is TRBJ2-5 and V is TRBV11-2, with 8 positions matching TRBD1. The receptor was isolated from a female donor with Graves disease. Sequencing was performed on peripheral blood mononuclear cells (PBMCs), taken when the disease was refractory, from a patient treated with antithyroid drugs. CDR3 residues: CASSLGAGGHQETQYF. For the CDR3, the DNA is TGTGCCAGCAGCTTAGGTGCAGGGGGCCATCAAGAGACCCAGTACTTC.